The table lists the clone carrying this T cell receptor beta chain with a few counts. Antigen specificity is unknown. Some clones are missing from TCRdb's copy, which holds only in-frame ones; the method was immunoSEQ multiplex PCR. This sample carries tens of thousands of clones, 80% to 90% of them seen once, and the ten largest clones take over 25%. The CDR3 totals 13 residues. V was pared by 7 bases and J by 7 bases, with 16 bases between. The sample originates from a study of T cell responses to AZD1222 COVID-19 vaccine. Study-level results: Only six or seven AZD1222 recipients were seropositive at baseline. Spike-specific TCR breadth and depth went up after people got two AZD1222 doses.

The chain uses TRBV12-3 or TRBV12-4 and TRBJ2-5, with D maybe TRBD2 (5 bases). The sequence was collected from an adult who received the AZD1222 COVID-19 vaccine. Sequencing was performed on peripheral blood, taken 28 days after the second AZD1222 dose. This chain's CDR3 is CASTRGDKGTQYF. DNA for the CDR3: TGTGCCAGCACCCGGGGAGACAAGGGGACCCAGTACTTC.